This T cell receptor (beta chain) came from a study of blood T cell repertoires in COVID-19 (dated by TCRdb to 2020 to 2021). Regarding the complete study: Samples from collaborators originated in the United States, Italy and Spain and spanned both the acute and convalescent phases of COVID-19. The prospective study material was composed of cDNA or gDNA derived from T cells, B-cell-depleted T cells, or PBMCs. Subjects who had been exposed to COVID-19, were actively infected with it, or had recovered from it provided the deeply sampled blood TCRbeta repertoires that made up the dataset. The repertoires were released in a freely available public database meant as a resource for research on the immune response to SARS-CoV-2. Samples were obtained from the ongoing ImmuneRACE study (first 160 participants) and from 1,254 subjects provided by 6 global collaborators. Nearly every sample came with metadata listing a de-identified subject ID, COVID-19 status, age in years and sex. Where available, HLA class I and class II types were obtained from metadata supplied by the sample provider rather than from assay-based typing. General study outcomes and caveats: How much clinical and demographic metadata was included differed by source and by participant, and the metadata was provided uncurated.

CDR1 SQVTM and CDR2 ANQGSEA are derived from the germline V gene. The germline ends are 17 bases apart after V is trimmed by 3 bases and J by 1 base. The CDR3 numbers 16 residues from cysteine through phenylalanine. The DNA shown is the 48-base CDR3, in frame from base 1. Participants in the prospective study were enrolled through a virtual design, were aged roughly 18 to 100 years, and lived in roughly 25 United States geographic areas. In the prospective study, participants were assigned to cohorts based on the clinical history participants reported in a screening survey and a study questionnaire. Mobile phlebotomists in the prospective study collected whole blood, serum and a nasopharyngeal or oropharyngeal swab from every participant. Over a roughly two-month period, participants in the prospective study had the option of providing additional blood draws and questionnaires. Before DNA extraction, blood samples from the prospective study were shipped at room temperature or frozen.

TCRbeta CDR3 regions were amplified from genomic DNA by means of the immunoSEQ Assay, a bias-controlled multiplex PCR. The authors processed their data as follows. The number of nucleated cells in each sample was estimated by amplification of reference gene primers within the assay. To quantify the absolute abundance of each unique TCRbeta CDR3 rearrangement, sequence reads were collapsed and filtered. Productive Simpson clonality was computed per sample as the square root of Simpson's diversity index over productive rearrangements. As stored in TCRdb, this immuneACCESS dataset retains in-frame rearrangements with V and J assigned. A fraction of the clones does not appear; measured against another copy, unresolved V genes explain less than half of the discrepancy, and the remainder lacks a known reason. The V and J calls and clone size come from that table; D and trimming were worked out from the DNA. The sample contains around 450,000 clones, about 85% of them found a single time. 1.5% to 2% of the sample goes to the ten largest clones.

Comments on this clone: The clone's antigen remains unknown. Per-base quality was not reported, and no clone a single base away is much larger than it.

The chain was built from TRBV29-1 and TRBJ2-3; too little of a D gene remains to name it. The clonotype comes from a woman younger than 30 with acute COVID-19. Sequenced: PBMCs or T cells enriched from blood (not recorded which). For the CDR3, the sequence is CSVDWAEYGRTDTQYF. The DNA sequence follows: TGCAGCGTTGATTGGGCAGAGTACGGTCGCACAGATACGCAGTATTTT.